These 18 T cell receptor beta chains came from one sample sequenced in a study of blood T cell repertoires in COVID-19. The method was immunoSEQ multiplex PCR; TCRdb's version includes in-frame clones alone and lacks a portion of them. The sample has roughly 260,000 clones; 85% to 90% are singletons. The specimen sequenced was peripheral blood. These receptors were taken from a woman in her 30s with COVID-19, enrolled during active disease.

V is TRBV6-5 and J is TRBJ1-5; D is perhaps TRBD1 (6 bases). This CDR3 is built from 15 residues. Trimming took off 5 bases at V and 3 bases at J, with 14 bases between the two ends. Germline CDR1 MNHEY, CDR2 SVGAGI. The CDR3 region has the DNA TGTGCCAGCAGTATCCTCGGGACACTCAATCAGCCCCAGCATTTT. This codes for CASSILGTLNQPQHF.

CDR3 nucleotides: TGTGCCAGCAGTTCGGTAGCCAACTCTGGAAACACCATATATTTT. Translation: CASSSVANSGNTIYF. This chain joins TRBV28 and TRBJ1-3; D unclear. Germline V gene sequence: CDR1 MDHEN, CDR2 SYDVKM. The CDR3 length is 15 residues. V was trimmed by 4 bases and J by 0 bases, leaving 10 bases between them.

This rearrangement joins TRBV19 to TRBJ2-5; 7 nucleotides agree with TRBD2. Per the germline V gene, CDR1 is LNHDA and CDR2 is SQIVND (reference sequence). V shed 4 bases and J 4 bases; nucleotides not matched to a gene: 0. The CDR3 runs to 12 residues. Written as DNA, the CDR3 is TGTGCCAGTAGTAGCGGGGGAGAGACCCAGTACTTC. It specifies CASSSGGETQYF.

This chain uses TRBV5-8 with TRBJ2-1; 11 nucleotides line up with TRBD2. This CDR3 is 14 amino acids long. Germline V CDR1 and CDR2: SGHTS, YDEGEE. V shed 4 bases and J 9 bases; nucleotides not matched to a gene: 6. Here the CDR3 reads CASSLAGGLGEQFF. The DNA for the CDR3 is TGTGCCAGCAGCCTAGCGGGAGGTCTTGGTGAGCAGTTCTTC.

The chain joins TRBV5-1 to TRBJ2-7; 7 bases are shared with TRBD1. CDR1 SGHRS and CDR2 YFSETQ come from the germline V gene. This CDR3 comprises 14 residues. V was pared by 3 bases and J by 4 bases, with 7 bases of the junction left unmatched. DNA for the CDR3: TGCGCCAGCAGCTCCGGGACAGATATTTACGAGCAGTACTTC. It translates to CASSSGTDIYEQYF.

The J gene is TRBJ1-2, the V gene TRBV18; 10 nucleotides match TRBD1. CDR1 and CDR2 from the germline V gene are KGHSH and LQKENI. The CDR3 loop spans 15 amino acids. J lost 5 bases, V lost 3 bases, and 6 bases had no gene match. CDR3 coding DNA: TGTGCCAGCTCACCTACCCAGGACAGGGGGTATGGCTACACCTTC. Translated: CASSPTQDRGYGYTF.

The chain uses TRBV9 and TRBJ2-4; maybe TRBD2 (5 bases). This CDR3 spans 17 amino acids. The germline gives CDR1 SGDLS, CDR2 YYNGEE. Trimming shortened V by 0 bases and J by 1 base, and 14 bases separated the two germline ends. CDR3: CASSVVRGPAAKNIQYF. CDR3 nucleotide sequence: TGTGCCAGCAGCGTAGTGAGAGGGCCGGCGGCCAAAAACATTCAGTACTTC. The full variable domain, in which reference TRBV9 and TRBJ2-4 provide the parts outside the CDR3, is DSGVTQTPKHLITATGQRVTLRCSPRSGDLSVYWYQQSLDQGLQFLIQYYNGEERAKGNILERFSAQQFPDLHSELNLSSLELGDSALYFCASSVVRGPAAKNIQYFGAGTRLSVL.

The chain links TRBV5-1 to TRBJ2-1; no clear D gene. The CDR3 extends over 13 amino acids. Germline V lookup: CDR1 SGHRS, CDR2 YFSETQ. V lost 3 bases and J lost 7, with 11 bases in between. The CDR3 bases are TGCGCCAGCAGCTCAACAATGAAGAATGAGCAGTTCTTC. Protein product: CASSSTMKNEQFF. Full variable domain (remainder filled in from reference TRBV5-1 and TRBJ2-1): KAGVTQTPRYLIKTRGQQVTLSCSPISGHRSVSWYQQTPGQGLQFLFEYFSETQRNKGNFPGRFSGRQFSNSRSEMNVSTLELGDSALYLCASSSTMKNEQFFGPGTRLTVL.

V usage is TRBV18 and J usage is TRBJ2-7, with 8 bases matching TRBD1. The V gene end was trimmed by 4 bases and the J gene end by 0 bases; junction bases not matched to a gene: 5. Germline CDR1 reads KGHSH; CDR2 reads LQKENI. The CDR3 consists of 15 residues. This chain's CDR3 is CASSRGQGSSYEQYF. The DNA of the CDR3 is TGTGCCAGCTCACGTGGACAGGGTTCCTCCTACGAGCAGTACTTC. Full variable domain (rest looked up from reference TRBV18 and TRBJ2-7): NAGVMQNPRHLVRRRGQEARLRCSPMKGHSHVYWYRQLPEEGLKFMVYLQKENIIDESGMPKERFSAEFPKEGPSILRIQQVVRGDSAAYFCASSRGQGSSYEQYFGPGTRLTVT.

The V and J genes are TRBV19 and TRBJ1-5; TRBD1 agrees at 9 bases. V was clipped by 1 base and J by 4 bases; unmatched bases: 2. Germline loops: CDR1 LNHDA, CDR2 SQIVND (reference sequence). The CDR3 extends over 15 amino acids. This CDR3 reads CASSIGGQGNQPQHF. CDR3 in DNA: TGTGCCAGTAGTATAGGGGGACAGGGTAATCAGCCCCAGCATTTT.

This chain links TRBV4-3 with TRBJ1-4; no firm D call. Trimming removed 0 bases at V and 0 bases at J, with 8 bases between. Germline CDR1 reads LGHNA; CDR2 reads YSLEER. The CDR3 is 16 residues long. The CDR3 DNA reads TGCGCCAGCAGCCAAGATTTATTAGCAACTAATGAAAAACTGTTTTTT. Its protein product is CASSQDLLATNEKLFF.

The chain carries TRBV27 and TRBJ1-2; D may be TRBD1 (6 bases). The ends were cut back, 6 bases at V and 1 base at J, with 12 bases in the middle. CDR3 size: 14 residues. Germline V gene lookup returns CDR1 MNHEY and CDR2 SMNVEV (reference sequence). CDR3 in amino acids: CASRRPDSNYGYTF. The CDR3 coding sequence is TGTGCCAGCAGGCGCCCGGACAGTAACTATGGCTACACCTTC.

The rearrangement uses TRBV30 and TRBJ1-3, with D unresolved. CDR1 and CDR2 (germline): GTSNPN, SVGIG (reference sequence). Trimming pared 7 bases from V and 3 bases from J, leaving 10 bases between. CDR3 length equals 12 residues. The DNA of the CDR3 is TGTGCCTCCCTAGGCAGTGGAAACACCATATATTTT. Amino acids: CASLGSGNTIYF.

This clone has only a few counts. The V gene is TRBV29-1, the J gene TRBJ2-1, with 9 bases matching TRBD2. J gave up 11 bases and V 6 bases, and 2 bases lay outside the gene matches. CDR1 and CDR2 (germline): SQVTM, ANQGSEA. CDR3 length: 10 residues. The CDR3 region has the DNA TGCAGCGTAGGGACTAGCCAGCAGTTCTTC. Translating gives CSVGTSQQFF.

The sample holds a few counts of this clone. The chain couples TRBV10-1 to TRBJ2-5, with a weak D call TRBD1 (6 bases). Germline loops: CDR1 WNHNN, CDR2 SYGVQD (reference sequence). CDR3 length equals 14 residues. The V end was cut by 5 bases, the J end by 5 bases, with 15 bases between. The CDR3, as DNA: TGCGCCAGCAGTTCCACTCAGGGGACGGAGACCCAGTACTTC. It translates to CASSSTQGTETQYF.

Only one count was recorded for this clone. V gene TRBV4-1 combines with J gene TRBJ2-2, with D maybe TRBD1 (8 bases). This CDR3 has 16 residues. Between the trimmed V and J ends, which lost 2 bases and 1 base, there was a span of 11 bases. Germline V gene data show CDR1 as MGHRA and CDR2 as YSYEKL. The CDR3 DNA is TGCGCCAGCAGCCAAAACAGGGGGGGGAACACCGGGGAGCTGTTTTTT. It codes for CASSQNRGGNTGELFF.

In its sample, this clone was seen a few times. This chain joins TRBV7-2 and TRBJ1-4; D not resolved. The CDR3 runs 15 residues. Germline CDR1 is SGHTA and CDR2 is FQGNSA. V gave up 0 bases and J gave up 8 bases, with 13 bases separating them. The CDR3 nucleotides are TGTGCCAGCAGCTTAGCGCCCTCCTTCGGGGAAAAACTGTTTTTT. Protein sequence: CASSLAPSFGEKLFF.

This sequence joins TRBV4-3 and TRBJ2-3, with unresolved D. V gave up 0 bases and J gave up 3 bases, with 7 bases separating them. Per the germline V gene, CDR1 is LGHNA and CDR2 is YSLEER. The CDR3 extends over 14 amino acids. CDR3 sequence reads: CASSQDDKTDTQYF. For the CDR3, the DNA is TGCGCCAGCAGCCAAGATGACAAAACAGATACGCAGTATTTT.